This T cell receptor beta chain was profiled in a study of post-analysis software for immune sequencing data. Study observations and caveats: Controls' normalized Chao1 diversity significantly exceeded that of multiple sclerosis patients. Four to six TRBV segments were more frequent in patients than controls; TRBV5-6, TRBV5-1 and TRBV20-1 belonged to this group. Same-batch preparations were strongly co-clustered by F measure.

CDR1 is MNHNY and CDR2 is SVGAGI in the germline V gene (reference sequence). This CDR3 region has 14 residues. Trimming removed 6 bases from V and 5 bases from J; junction bases left unmatched: 4. Prepared TCR beta cDNA libraries contained unique molecular identifiers. It was from about 0.94 to 9.7 million T cells that approximately 500,000 cDNA molecules came. A single record per CDR3 protein comes from TCRdb applying MiXCR to the PCR reads. The table records roughly 430,000 distinct CDR3 sequences, roughly 38% of them present only once. Note on this clonotype: Its specificity is not known.

The receptor was isolated from a girl aged 2-10 years with multiple sclerosis. The sample comprised blood. V gene TRBV6-6 combines with J gene TRBJ2-1; 10 bases fit TRBD1. Here the CDR3 reads CASRGQGLHNEQFF. DNA for the CDR3: TGTGCCAGCAGGGGACAGGGGTTACACAATGAGCAGTTCTTC.